One T cell receptor beta chain is described in this entry. Its specificity is not known. The length of the CDR3 is 16 residues. With 6 bases clipped from V and 4 bases from J, the junction kept 12 bases outside the gene matches. Germline CDR1 MNHEY, CDR2 SMNVEV (reference sequence). The data were obtained in a study of T cell responses to AZD1222 COVID-19 vaccine. Libraries were prepared by immunoSEQ multiplex PCR; TCRdb keeps only in-frame clonotypes and omits some of them. The sample carries around 99,000 clones, around 90% recorded once. Study findings and constraints: Researchers took repertoire samples only after the peak T cell response had come.

The TCR originated in an adult in good health. This rearrangement joins TRBV27 to TRBJ1-2, with 9 bases that match TRBD1. Source: peripheral blood, taken on day 0 of MenACWY control vaccination. The CDR3 region has the DNA TGTGCCAGCAGCTCAGGAACAGGGGGCGACGTCTATGGCTACACCTTC. Its translation is CASSSGTGGDVYGYTF.